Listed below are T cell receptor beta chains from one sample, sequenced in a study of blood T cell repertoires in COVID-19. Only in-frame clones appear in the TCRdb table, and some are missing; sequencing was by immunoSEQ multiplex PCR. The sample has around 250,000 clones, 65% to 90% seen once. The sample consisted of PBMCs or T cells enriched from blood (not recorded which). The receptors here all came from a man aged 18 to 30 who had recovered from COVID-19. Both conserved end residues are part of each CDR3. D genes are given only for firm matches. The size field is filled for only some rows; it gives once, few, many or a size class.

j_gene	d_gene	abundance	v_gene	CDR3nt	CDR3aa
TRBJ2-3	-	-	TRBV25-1	TGTGCCAGCAGTGACTCCCGGTTCTACACGCAGTATTTT	CASSDSRFYTQYF
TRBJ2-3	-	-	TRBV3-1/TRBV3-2	TGTGCCAGCAGACAGACAGGGACTAGCACAGATACGCAGTATTTT	CASRQTGTSTDTQYF
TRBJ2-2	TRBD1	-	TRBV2	TGTGCCAGCAGCGAAAGGACAGGGTGGGGCACCGGGGAGCTGTTTTTT	CASSERTGWGTGELFF
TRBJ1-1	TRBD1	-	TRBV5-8	TGTGCCAGCAGCTTGGAGGGGACAGGCTTGAACACTGAAGCTTTCTTT	CASSLEGTGLNTEAFF
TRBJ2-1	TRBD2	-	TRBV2	TGTGCCAGCATATTGACTAGCGGGAGTAATGAGCAGTTCTTC	CASILTSGSNEQFF
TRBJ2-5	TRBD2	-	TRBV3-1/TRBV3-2	TGTGCCAGCAGCCAAGATCGGACCCCGGGGGGATCAGAGACCCAGTACTTC	CASSQDRTPGGSETQYF
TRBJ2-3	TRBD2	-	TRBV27	TGTGCCAGTTATCTCGGGGGGACAGATACGCAGTATTTT	CASYLGGTDTQYF
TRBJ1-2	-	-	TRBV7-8	TGTGCCAGCAGCTCCAGAGGGGGATCTAACTATGGCTACACCTTC	CASSSRGGSNYGYTF
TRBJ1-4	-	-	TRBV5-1	TGCGCCAGCAGACGGGACATAGGGGATGAAAAACTGTTTTTT	CASRRDIGDEKLFF
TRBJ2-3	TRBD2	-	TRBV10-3	TGTGCCATCCGAGCGGGAGGGGAAACAGATACGCAGTATTTT	CAIRAGGETDTQYF
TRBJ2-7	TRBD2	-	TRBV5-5	TGTGCCAGCAGCTTGGCGGGGGGATCCTACGAGCAGTACTTC	CASSLAGGSYEQYF
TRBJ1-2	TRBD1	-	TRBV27	TGTGCCAGCAGGGACAGGGGGCTAGGCTACACCTTC	CASRDRGLGYTF
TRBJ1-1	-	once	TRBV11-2	TGTGCCAGCAGCTTACGGCAGGGAAAGAGAGAAGGCACTGAAGCTTTCTTT	CASSLRQGKREGTEAFF
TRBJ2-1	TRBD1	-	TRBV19	TGTGCCAGTAGTCCCCGGGAAGGGGGCATGGTTAATGAGCAGTTCTTC	CASSPREGGMVNEQFF
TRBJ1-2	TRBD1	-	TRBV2	TGTGCCAGCAGTCTAGGACAGGGGACGGGAGGCTACACCTTC	CASSLGQGTGGYTF
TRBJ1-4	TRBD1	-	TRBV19	TGTGCCAGTAGTACGGGACAGGGTATCAAGAATGAAAAACTGTTTTTT	CASSTGQGIKNEKLFF
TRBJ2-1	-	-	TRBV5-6	TGTGCCAGCAGCTTCGTACATAGAGCGGAAACAGCCTACAATGAGCAGTTCTTC	CASSFVHRAETAYNEQFF
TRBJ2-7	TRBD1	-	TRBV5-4	TGTGCCAGCAGCTTGGGATTGGACAGGACCACCTACGAGCAGTACTTC	CASSLGLDRTTYEQYF
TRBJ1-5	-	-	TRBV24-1	TGTGCCACCAGTGATTTTTCAGGTCAGCCCCAGCATTTT	CATSDFSGQPQHF
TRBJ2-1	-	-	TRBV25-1	TGTGCCAGCAGCCTGTACAATGAGCAGTTCTTC	CASSLYNEQFF
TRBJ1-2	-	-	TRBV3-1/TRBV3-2	TGTGCCAGCAGCCAAGTGAGTACAGGGACCTATGGCTACACCTTC	CASSQVSTGTYGYTF
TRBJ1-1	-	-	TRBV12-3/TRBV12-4	TGTGCCAGCAGTCCGTACAAGAACACTGAAGCTTTCTTT	CASSPYKNTEAFF
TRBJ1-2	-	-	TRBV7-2	TGTGCCAGCACCAGACAGACGAACTATGGCTACACCTTC	CASTRQTNYGYTF
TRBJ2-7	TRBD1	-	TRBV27	TGTGCCAGCGGGGCACAGACAGGGGTCGAGCAGTACTTC	CASGAQTGVEQYF
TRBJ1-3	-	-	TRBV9	TGTGCCAGCAGCGCCGGAGTAGGCCCTGGAAACACCATATATTTT	CASSAGVGPGNTIYF
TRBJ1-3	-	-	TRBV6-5	TGTGCCAGCAGATTGGACACCCGCTCTGGAAACACCATATATTTT	CASRLDTRSGNTIYF
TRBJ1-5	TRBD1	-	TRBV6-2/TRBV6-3	TGTGCCAGCAGTTACCAGGGACAGGGGGAACAGCCCCAGCATTTT	CASSYQGQGEQPQHF
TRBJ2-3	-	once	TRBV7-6	TGTGCCAGCAGCTTCTCCGGGACACCGTTCACGGATACGCAGTATTTT	CASSFSGTPFTDTQYF
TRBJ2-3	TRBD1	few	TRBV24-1	TGTGCCACCAGTGATCGACAGGGGCCAGATACGCAGTATTTT	CATSDRQGPDTQYF
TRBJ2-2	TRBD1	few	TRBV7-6	TGTGCCAGCAGGCCGGGACAGGGGTACACCGGGGAGCTGTTTTTT	CASRPGQGYTGELFF
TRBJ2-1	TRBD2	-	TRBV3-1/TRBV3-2	TGTGCCAGCAGCCTTTACGGGGGGAACAATGAGCAGTTCTTC	CASSLYGGNNEQFF
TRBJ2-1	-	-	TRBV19	TGTGCCAGTAGTATACCCGAGGGCAATGAGCAGTTCTTC	CASSIPEGNEQFF
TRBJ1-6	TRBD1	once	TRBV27	TGTGCCAGCAGTTCGGTGACAGGGGCTTCACCCCTCCACTTT	CASSSVTGASPLHF
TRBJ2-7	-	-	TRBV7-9	TGTGCCAGCAGCTCTGCCCCTACAGCCCCCTACGAGCAGTACTTC	CASSSAPTAPYEQYF
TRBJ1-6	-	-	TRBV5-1	TGCGCCAGCAGCTTCGGCAGCGCACCTTGGAATTCACCCCTCCACTTT	CASSFGSAPWNSPLHF
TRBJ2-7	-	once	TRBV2	TGTGCCAGCAGTGAAGGGCAGGTCCTCTCCTACGAGCAGTACTTC	CASSEGQVLSYEQYF
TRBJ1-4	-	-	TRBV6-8	TGTGCCACCGGACAGTTTAATGAAAAACTGTTTTTT	CATGQFNEKLFF
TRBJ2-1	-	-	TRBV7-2	TGTGCCAGCATGGGGGCGCGCTCCTACAATGAGCAGTTCTTC	CASMGARSYNEQFF
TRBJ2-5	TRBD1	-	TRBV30	TGTGCCTGGAGACAGGGGGCTTTGGAGACCCAGTACTTC	CAWRQGALETQYF
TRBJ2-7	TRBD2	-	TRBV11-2	TGTGCCAGCAGCCGGGCAGGCGGGGGATCCTACGAGCAGTACTTC	CASSRAGGGSYEQYF
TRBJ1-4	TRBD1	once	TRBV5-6	TGTGCCAGCAGCTTGGACTCCAGGGGGGCAACTAATGAAAAACTGTTTTTT	CASSLDSRGATNEKLFF
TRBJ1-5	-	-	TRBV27	TGTGCCAGCAGGGCCGACAGGTGGGATCAGCCCCAGCATTTT	CASRADRWDQPQHF
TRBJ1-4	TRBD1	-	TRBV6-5	TGTGCCAGCAGTACTGGACAGGCCATTAATGAAAAACTGTTTTTT	CASSTGQAINEKLFF
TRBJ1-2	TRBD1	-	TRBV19	TGTGCCAGTAGTATACACCGGGACAGTGGCTATGGCTACACCTTC	CASSIHRDSGYGYTF
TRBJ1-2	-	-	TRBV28	TGTGCCAGCAGTTTAACCCAGGGGAGCTTGGGCTACACCTTC	CASSLTQGSLGYTF
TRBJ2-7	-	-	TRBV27	TGTGCCAGCAGTTTAAGGGGCCAAGGCGAGCAGTACTTC	CASSLRGQGEQYF
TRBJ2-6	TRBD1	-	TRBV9	TGTGCCAGCAGCGTAGCTACTTGGCAGGGGGCGTACTCTGGGGCCAACGTCCTGACTTTC	CASSVATWQGAYSGANVLTF
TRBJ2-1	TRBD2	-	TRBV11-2	TGTGCCAGCAGCGGGGGGGTTGGTGAGCAGTTCTTC	CASSGGVGEQFF
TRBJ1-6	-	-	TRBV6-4	TGTGCCAGCAGCGCGGACACCTCCTATAATTCACCCCTCCACTTT	CASSADTSYNSPLHF
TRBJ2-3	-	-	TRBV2	TGTGCCAGCAGTGATAGGGGGTTAGGGAGGGCGCCCCTAAATACGCAGTATTTT	CASSDRGLGRAPLNTQYF
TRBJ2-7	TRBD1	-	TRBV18	TGTGCCAGCTCACCACGGGATCGGGGACAGGGCATCCACGAGCAGTACTTC	CASSPRDRGQGIHEQYF
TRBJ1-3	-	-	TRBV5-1	TGCGCCAGCAGCGCTGAACTAAACCCTGGAAACACCATATATTTT	CASSAELNPGNTIYF
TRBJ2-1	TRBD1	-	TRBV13	TGTGCCAGCAGCTCGGGACAGGGTGGCAATGAGCAGTTCTTC	CASSSGQGGNEQFF
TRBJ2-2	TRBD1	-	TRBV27	TGTGCCAGCAGTTTATTGGCGGCAGGGGGCCTCACCGGGGAGCTGTTTTTT	CASSLLAAGGLTGELFF